This passage covers 17 T cell receptor beta chains from one sample sequenced in a study of beta chain features in type 1 diabetes. Points from the study as a whole: Type 1 diabetes patients had moderately but significantly shorter TCRB CDR3s in all four CD4+ subsets.

What was sequenced were expressed TCRB transcripts, since all of the isolated RNA had been reverse transcribed. The assay was immunoSEQ multiplex PCR, and TCRdb's table has in-frame clones only and misses some. The sample lists roughly 330,000 clones; approximately 15% were seen once. These receptors lack a known antigen. Input material: naive CD4+ T cells from blood. These receptors all stem from a woman between 18 and 30 years old with type 1 diabetes.

V usage is TRBV19 and J usage is TRBJ2-4, with 8 bases fitting TRBD2. Germline V gives CDR1 LNHDA, CDR2 SQIVND (reference sequence). The CDR3 runs to 15 residues. The V gene end was trimmed by 5 bases and the J gene end by 8 bases; junction bases not matched to a gene: 11. CDR3 in amino acids: CASSVLYPREDIQYF. CDR3 nucleotide sequence: TGTGCCAGTAGTGTCTTATATCCGCGGGAGGACATTCAGTACTTC.

The rearrangement links TRBV5-1 to TRBJ2-3; D gene uncertain. The CDR3 is made up of 15 amino acids. Germline-derived CDR1 and CDR2 are SGHRS and YFSETQ. The ends were cut back, 0 bases at V and 0 bases at J, with 8 bases in the middle. The CDR3 region is CASSLDGFSTDTQYF. The CDR3 DNA is TGCGCCAGCAGCTTGGACGGTTTTAGCACAGATACGCAGTATTTT.

In this sample, this clone turned up a few times. The rearrangement links TRBV5-1 to TRBJ2-5; 9 positions match TRBD2. V gave up 4 bases and J gave up 2 bases; unmatched junction bases: 9. In germline, CDR1 is SGHRS, CDR2 YFSETQ. The CDR3 contains 16 residues. CDR3 DNA: TGCGCCAGCAGCGTTAGCGGGAGTGCCCCTCAAGAGACCCAGTACTTC. Amino acids: CASSVSGSAPQETQYF.

This clone was seen only once. V usage is TRBV18 and J usage is TRBJ1-5, with 9 bases matching TRBD1. This CDR3 is 16 amino acids long. The trim removed 3 bases at V and 3 bases at J, leaving 6 bases unmatched. Germline V gene sequence: CDR1 KGHSH, CDR2 LQKENI. The CDR3 DNA reads as TGTGCCAGCTCACCGACAGGGGGGGATCTCAATCAGCCCCAGCATTTT. Translated: CASSPTGGDLNQPQHF.

In its sample, this clone was seen a few times. The chain combines TRBV2 with TRBJ2-7; 8 bases agree with TRBD1. The CDR3 contains 15 residues. Germline V gene data show CDR1 as SNHLY and CDR2 as FYNNEI. V trimming: 6 bases; J trimming: 1 base; junction bases outside the gene matches: 8. CDR3 loop: CASSSLTGGSYEQYV. In DNA, the CDR3 is TGTGCCAGCAGCTCGTTAACAGGGGGGTCCTACGAGCAGTACGTC.

The chain employs TRBV30 and TRBJ1-1; the D is unclear. The CDR3 is 14 residues long. The germline V gene has CDR1 GTSNPN and CDR2 SVGIG (reference sequence). V was clipped by 0 bases and J by 1 base, with 9 bases between them. CDR3 DNA: TGTGCCTGGAGTGTACCAGGAGGGAACACTGAAGCTTTCTTT. Protein: CAWSVPGGNTEAFF. Using reference TRBV30 and TRBJ1-1 for the parts outside the CDR3, the full variable domain is SQTIHQWPATLVQPVGSPLSLECTVEGTSNPNLYWYRQAAGRGLQLLFYSVGIGQISSEVPQNLSASRPQDRQFILSSKKLLLSDSGFYLCAWSVPGGNTEAFFGQGTRLTVV.

V usage is TRBV4-3 and J usage is TRBJ2-1, with D possibly matching TRBD2 (6 bases). This CDR3 region has 15 residues. V was trimmed by 4 bases and J by 6 bases, leaving 16 bases between them. Germline V gene data show CDR1 as LGHNA and CDR2 as YSLEER. The CDR3 loop is CASSRRVGSFNEQFF. The CDR3 bases are TGCGCCAGCAGCCGACGCGTCGGGAGCTTCAATGAGCAGTTCTTC.

This clone has just a few counts. This chain uses TRBV5-6 with TRBJ2-3, with D unclear. Looked up from germline, CDR1 is SGHDT and CDR2 is YYEEEE. The germline V and J ends were trimmed by 2 bases and 3 bases, with 10 bases remaining between them. There are 14 residues in the CDR3. The CDR3 bases are TGTGCCAGCAGCTTCGGCTGGCGGACAGATACGCAGTATTTT. Translated: CASSFGWRTDTQYF. The full variable domain, rest sourced from reference TRBV5-6 and TRBJ2-3, is DAGVTQSPTHLIKTRGQQVTLRCSPKSGHDTVSWYQQALGQGPQFIFQYYEEEERQRGNFPDRFSGHQFPNYSSELNVNALLLGDSALYLCASSFGWRTDTQYFGPGTRLTVL.

The V and J genes are TRBV21-1 and TRBJ2-4; TRBD2, as called in the table, went unchecked against the DNA. TRBV21-1 is assigned pseudogene status. The CDR3 spans 15 residues. The CDR3 bases are TGTGCCAGCAGCAGTCTTGAGGAGGCCAAAAACATTCAGTACTTC. Translating gives CASSSLEEAKNIQYF.

This clone has just a few counts. This chain joins TRBV29-1 and TRBJ2-6; TRBD2 agrees at 9 bases. The junction had 9 bases not matched to a gene; V was cut back by 7 bases and J by 2 bases. The CDR3 has 16 residues. The germline CDR1 and CDR2 sequences are SQVTM and ANQGSEA. The CDR3 spells CSAPIAGVTGANVLTF. The CDR3 DNA sequence: TGCAGCGCCCCCATAGCGGGAGTTACTGGGGCCAACGTCCTGACTTTC.

This chain uses TRBV14 with TRBJ1-1; tentative D call: TRBD1 (6 bases). The CDR3 runs 15 residues. Germline CDR1 is SGHDN and CDR2 is FVKESK. V was pared by 5 bases and J by 1 base, with 14 bases between. This chain's CDR3 is CASSSNRVPNTEAFF. The CDR3 bases are TGTGCCAGCAGCTCCAACAGGGTCCCGAACACTGAAGCTTTCTTT.

The gene calls are TRBV5-4 and TRBJ2-1; 9 nucleotides line up with TRBD2. J gave up 4 bases and V 4 bases, and 12 bases lay outside the gene matches. The germline V gene has CDR1 SGHNT and CDR2 YYREEE (reference sequence). The CDR3 is made up of 17 amino acids. CDR3 loop: CASSQDPSGTKYNEQFF. The DNA for the CDR3 is TGTGCCAGCAGCCAAGATCCTAGCGGGACCAAGTACAATGAGCAGTTCTTC.

The rearrangement joins TRBV29-1 to TRBJ1-2; 9 bases line up with TRBD1. The germline CDR1 and CDR2 sequences are SQVTM and ANQGSEA. The CDR3 contains 14 residues. The V segment lost 5 bases and the J segment 8 bases; nucleotides outside the gene matches: 12. The CDR3 DNA sequence: TGCAGCGTTTCACGGGGGACAGGGTTGTTCGGCTACACCTTC. It yields the protein CSVSRGTGLFGYTF.

The chain combines TRBV9 with TRBJ2-5, with unresolved D. The CDR3 is 14 residues long. The V end was cut by 2 bases, the J end by 2 bases, with 10 bases between. The germline V gene encodes CDR1 SGDLS and CDR2 YYNGEE. As DNA, the CDR3 is TGTGCCAGCAGCGTTAGCCCTAAACAAGAGACCCAGTACTTC. Amino acids: CASSVSPKQETQYF.

The rearrangement links TRBV5-1 to TRBJ2-5, with 9 bases fitting TRBD1. The trim removed 4 bases at V and 1 base at J, leaving 5 bases unmatched. The germline CDR1 and CDR2 sequences are SGHRS and YFSETQ. CDR3 length: 15 residues. CDR3 protein: CASSPIQGAQETQYF. In DNA form, the CDR3 reads TGCGCCAGCAGCCCGATACAGGGGGCCCAAGAGACCCAGTACTTC.

The sample holds a few counts of this clone. This sequence joins TRBV27 and TRBJ2-3; 7 nucleotides agree with TRBD1. This CDR3 comprises 14 residues. V lost 3 bases to trimming and J lost 5 bases; unmatched junction nucleotides: 5. CDR1 is MNHEY and CDR2 is SMNVEV in the germline V gene (reference sequence). The CDR3 sequence: CASSLRQGVDTQYF. As DNA, the CDR3 is TGTGCCAGCAGTTTGCGTCAGGGGGTAGATACGCAGTATTTT.

This clone was seen a few times. The rearrangement joins TRBV19 to TRBJ1-5; 7 positions match TRBD1. The CDR3 is made up of 14 amino acids. V shed 10 bases and J 1 base; nucleotides not matched to a gene: 7. In germline, CDR1 is LNHDA, CDR2 SQIVND (reference sequence). CDR3 region: CATSGQSSNQPQHF. As DNA, the CDR3 is TGTGCCACCTCGGGACAGTCAAGCAATCAGCCCCAGCATTTT.